The clone carrying this T cell receptor beta chain was recorded once. As yet, its antigen is unknown. The sample holds other DNA sequences that translate to the same CDR3. V shed 5 bases and J shed 1 base, with 8 bases lying between them. The CDR3 extends over 13 amino acids. The germline CDR1 and CDR2 sequences are SEHNR and FQNEAQ (reference sequence). These data belong to a study of cytomegalovirus exposure and HLA in healthy donors. Study-wide context: In a later analysis, it was reported that the roughly 120 validation repertoires had been produced on the same platform as the 550 to 850 repertoires belonging to the first cohort. Overall study results and limits: Rarity characterized most TCR sequences, yet some public TCRs appeared in many donors. Listed as cytomegalovirus-associated were 170 or so TCR beta chains.

The method was immunoSEQ multiplex PCR; TCRdb's version includes in-frame clones alone and lacks a portion of them. Here the sample spans approximately 270,000 clones, just over 85% being singletons. The chain joins TRBV7-9 to TRBJ1-1; D call uncertain. Sequencing was carried out using PBMCs. This TCR derives from a woman between 18 and 29 years old in good health and CMV-seronegative. This CDR3 is CASSLAGNTEAFF. The DNA for the CDR3 is TGTGCCAGCAGCCTCGCCGGGAACACTGAAGCTTTCTTT.